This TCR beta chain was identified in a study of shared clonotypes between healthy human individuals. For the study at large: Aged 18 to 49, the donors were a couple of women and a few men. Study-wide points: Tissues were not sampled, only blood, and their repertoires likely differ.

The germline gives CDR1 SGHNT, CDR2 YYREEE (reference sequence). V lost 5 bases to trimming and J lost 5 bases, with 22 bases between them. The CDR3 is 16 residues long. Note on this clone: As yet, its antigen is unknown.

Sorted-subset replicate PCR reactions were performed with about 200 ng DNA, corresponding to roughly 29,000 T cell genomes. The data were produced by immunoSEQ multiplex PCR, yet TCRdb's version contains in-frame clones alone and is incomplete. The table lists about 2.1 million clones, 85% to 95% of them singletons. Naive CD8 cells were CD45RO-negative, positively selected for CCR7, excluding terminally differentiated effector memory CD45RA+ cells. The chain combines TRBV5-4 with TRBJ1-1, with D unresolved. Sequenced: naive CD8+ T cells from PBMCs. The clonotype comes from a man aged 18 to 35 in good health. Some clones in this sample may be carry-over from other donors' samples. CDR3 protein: CASSSDWTEFTTEAFF. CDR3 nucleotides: TGTGCCAGCAGTTCTGACTGGACGGAGTTTACGACTGAAGCTTTCTTT.